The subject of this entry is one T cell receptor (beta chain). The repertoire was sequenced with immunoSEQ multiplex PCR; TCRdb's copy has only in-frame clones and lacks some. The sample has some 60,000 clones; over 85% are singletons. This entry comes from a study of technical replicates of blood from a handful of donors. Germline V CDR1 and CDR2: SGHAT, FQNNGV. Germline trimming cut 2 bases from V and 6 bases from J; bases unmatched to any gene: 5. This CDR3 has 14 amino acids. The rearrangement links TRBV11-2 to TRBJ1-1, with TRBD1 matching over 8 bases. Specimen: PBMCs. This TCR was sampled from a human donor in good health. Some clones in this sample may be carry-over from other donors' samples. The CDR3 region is CASSLPGGNAEAFF. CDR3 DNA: TGTGCCAGCAGCTTACCAGGGGGCAACGCTGAAGCTTTCTTT.